The clone carrying this T cell receptor (beta chain) has a handful of counts. Its matching antigen is unknown. These data belong to a study of T cells after yellow fever vaccination. Trimming took 5 bases from V and 7 from J; bases not matched to a gene: 13. The CDR3 is 17 amino acids. From germline, CDR1 is SGHAT and CDR2 FQDESV (reference sequence). Making TCR cDNA involved 5'RACE template switching, which added UMIs and a universal primer site. TCRdb reprocessed the 5' RACE reads with MiXCR, giving one entry per CDR3 protein. The profile shows about 510,000 distinct CDR3 sequences, roughly a fifth of them singletons. Study findings and constraints: It was a weaker secondary response, yet one that peaked faster, at day 5 versus 15. Clones from primary vaccination mostly reappeared after the booster (less than 98% CD4, around 90% CD8). Although most clonotypes did not, a small share appeared in both CD4 and CD8 compartments.

The V and J genes are TRBV11-1 and TRBJ2-1; TRBD1 matches at 11 bases. This TCR derives from a man between 18 and 35 years old who received the YFV17D yellow fever vaccine. Sequenced here: PBMCs, sampled roughly 20 days after the first yellow fever vaccination. The DNA for the CDR3 is TGTGCCAGCAGCCTTACCGCCGGGACAGGGGGGGGGAATGAGCAGTTCTTC. This encodes CASSLTAGTGGGNEQFF.